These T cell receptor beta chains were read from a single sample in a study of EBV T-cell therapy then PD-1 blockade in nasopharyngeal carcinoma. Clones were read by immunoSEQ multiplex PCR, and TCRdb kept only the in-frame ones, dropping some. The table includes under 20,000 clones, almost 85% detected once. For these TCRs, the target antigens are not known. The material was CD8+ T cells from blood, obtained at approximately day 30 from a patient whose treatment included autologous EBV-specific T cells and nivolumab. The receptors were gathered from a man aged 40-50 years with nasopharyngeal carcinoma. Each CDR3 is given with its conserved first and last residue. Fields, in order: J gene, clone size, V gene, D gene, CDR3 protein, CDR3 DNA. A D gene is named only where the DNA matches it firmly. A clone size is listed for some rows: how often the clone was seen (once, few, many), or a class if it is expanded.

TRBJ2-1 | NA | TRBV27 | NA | CASSLAGTEQFF | TGTGCCAGCAGTTTAGCTGGTACTGAGCAGTTCTTC
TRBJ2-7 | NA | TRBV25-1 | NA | CATQSYEQYF | TGTGCCACACAGAGCTACGAGCAGTACTTC
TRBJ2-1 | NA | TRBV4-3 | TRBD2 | CASSHKTGTSGNEQFF | TGCGCCAGCAGCCACAAAACCGGGACTAGCGGCAATGAGCAGTTCTTC
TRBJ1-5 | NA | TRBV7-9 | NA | CASRGASNQPQHF | TGTGCCAGCAGGGGGGCTAGCAATCAGCCCCAGCATTTT
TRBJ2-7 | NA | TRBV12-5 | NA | CASGAGPYEQYF | TGTGCTAGTGGTGCGGGACCTTACGAGCAGTACTTC
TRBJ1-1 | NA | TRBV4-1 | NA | CASSQGLRGAAFF | TGCGCCAGCAGCCAAGGGTTGAGGGGCGCGGCTTTCTTT
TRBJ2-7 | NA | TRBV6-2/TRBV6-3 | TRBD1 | CASSYSGQGKYEQYF | TGTGCCAGCAGTTACTCGGGACAGGGAAAATACGAGCAGTACTTC
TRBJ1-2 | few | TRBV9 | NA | CASSSATVYGYTF | TGTGCCAGCAGCTCTGCGACAGTCTATGGCTACACCTTC
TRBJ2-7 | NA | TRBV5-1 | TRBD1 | CASSVSGTGKYEQYF | TGCGCCAGCAGCGTCTCCGGGACAGGTAAATACGAGCAGTACTTC
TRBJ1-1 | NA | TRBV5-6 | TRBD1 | CATSSGGPNTEAFF | TGTGCCACCAGCTCAGGGGGCCCGAACACTGAAGCTTTCTTT
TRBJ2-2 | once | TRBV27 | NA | CASRRTGELFF | TGTGCCAGCAGGAGGACCGGGGAGCTGTTTTTT
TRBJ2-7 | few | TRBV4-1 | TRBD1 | CASSQGTVKAYEQYF | TGCGCCAGCAGCCAGGGGACAGTTAAGGCCTACGAGCAGTACTTC
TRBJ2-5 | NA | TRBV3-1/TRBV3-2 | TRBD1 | CASSRGQVDQETQYF | TGTGCCAGCAGCCGCGGACAGGTCGACCAAGAGACCCAGTACTTC
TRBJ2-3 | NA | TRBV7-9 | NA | CASSLPLWDTQYF | TGTGCCAGCAGCTTACCCCTTTGGGATACGCAGTATTTT
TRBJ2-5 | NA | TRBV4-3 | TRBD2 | CASSQERGGQETQYF | TGCGCCAGCAGCCAAGAGCGGGGGGGCCAAGAGACCCAGTACTTC
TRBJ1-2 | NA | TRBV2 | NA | CATVAGVYGYTF | TGTGCCACCGTCGCCGGGGTCTATGGCTACACCTTC
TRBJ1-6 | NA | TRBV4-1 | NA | CASSQDYTSYNSPLHF | TGCGCCAGCAGCCAAGATTACACCTCTTATAATTCACCCCTCCACTTT
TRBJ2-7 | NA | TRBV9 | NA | CASSVSPGSEQYF | TGTGCCAGCAGCGTTTCTCCGGGTAGCGAGCAGTACTTC
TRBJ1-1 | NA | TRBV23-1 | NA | CASSHNRTATMNTEAFF | TGCGCCAGCAGTCACAATCGGACAGCTACCATGAACACTGAAGCTTTCTTT
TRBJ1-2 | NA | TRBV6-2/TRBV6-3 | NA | CASSSQGRPPLGYGYTF | TGTGCCAGCAGCTCTCAGGGGCGTCCACCCCTTGGCTATGGCTACACCTTC
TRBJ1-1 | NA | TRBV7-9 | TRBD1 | CASSAWDRGNTEAFF | TGTGCCAGCAGCGCGTGGGACAGGGGAAACACTGAAGCTTTCTTT
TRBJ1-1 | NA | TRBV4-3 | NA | CASSQKTGTEAFF | TGCGCCAGCAGCCAGAAAACAGGGACTGAAGCTTTCTTT
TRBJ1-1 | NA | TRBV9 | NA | CASSVQGNTEAFF | TGTGCCAGCAGCGTTCAGGGGAACACTGAAGCTTTCTTT
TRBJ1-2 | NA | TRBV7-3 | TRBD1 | CASSLTGQGDGYTF | TGTGCCAGCAGCTTAACAGGACAGGGGGATGGCTACACCTTC
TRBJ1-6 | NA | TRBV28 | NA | CASSLLRGQKSPLHF | TGTGCCAGCAGCCTCCTCAGGGGCCAAAAGTCACCCCTCCACTTT
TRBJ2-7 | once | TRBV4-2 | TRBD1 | CASSHEQGAYEQYF | TGTGCCAGCAGCCACGAGCAGGGGGCATACGAGCAGTACTTC
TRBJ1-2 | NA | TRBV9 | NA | CASSVYSTSSGYTF | TGTGCCAGCAGCGTATACTCGACTTCCTCTGGCTACACCTTC
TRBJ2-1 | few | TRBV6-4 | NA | CASSEKQGSYNEQFF | TGTGCCAGCAGTGAAAAACAGGGCTCCTACAATGAGCAGTTCTTC
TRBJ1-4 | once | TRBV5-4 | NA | CASRKKGTHSGEKLFF | TGTGCCAGCAGAAAAAAAGGGACGCATTCAGGTGAAAAACTGTTTTTT
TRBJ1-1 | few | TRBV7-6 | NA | CASSPPGQTEAFF | TGTGCCAGCAGTCCCCCAGGGCAGACTGAAGCTTTCTTT
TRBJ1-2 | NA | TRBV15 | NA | CATSRVGQAIYGYTF | TGTGCCACCAGCAGAGTAGGGCAGGCCATCTATGGCTACACCTTC
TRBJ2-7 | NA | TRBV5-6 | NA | CASSIGGDTYEQYF | TGTGCCAGCAGCATAGGAGGAGATACCTACGAGCAGTACTTC
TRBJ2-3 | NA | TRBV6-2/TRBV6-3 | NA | CASSYSPDTQYF | TGTGCCAGCAGTTACTCCCCCGATACGCAGTATTTT
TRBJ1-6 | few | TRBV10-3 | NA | CAIKPGAYNSPLHF | TGTGCCATCAAGCCAGGGGCCTATAATTCACCCCTCCACTTT
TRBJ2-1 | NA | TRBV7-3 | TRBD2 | CASSAAKGLAPNEQFF | TGTGCCAGCAGCGCAGCAAAGGGACTAGCCCCCAATGAGCAGTTCTTC
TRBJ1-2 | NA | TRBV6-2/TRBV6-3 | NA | CASSYSSPNYGYTF | TGTGCCAGCAGTTACTCGTCTCCAAACTATGGCTACACCTTC
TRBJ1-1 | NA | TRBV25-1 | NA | CASSVWNTEAFF | TGTGCCAGCAGTGTCTGGAACACTGAAGCTTTCTTT
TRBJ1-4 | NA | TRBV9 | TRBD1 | CASSAGGAGEKLFF | TGTGCCAGCAGCGCAGGGGGAGCTGGGGAAAAACTGTTTTTT
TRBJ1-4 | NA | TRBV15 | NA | CATSRARGRTNEKLFF | TGTGCCACCAGCAGAGCGCGCGGCAGAACTAATGAAAAACTGTTTTTT
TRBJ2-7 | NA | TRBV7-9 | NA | CASSPLGDRNHYEQYF | TGTGCCAGCAGCCCGTTAGGTGACAGGAATCACTACGAGCAGTACTTC